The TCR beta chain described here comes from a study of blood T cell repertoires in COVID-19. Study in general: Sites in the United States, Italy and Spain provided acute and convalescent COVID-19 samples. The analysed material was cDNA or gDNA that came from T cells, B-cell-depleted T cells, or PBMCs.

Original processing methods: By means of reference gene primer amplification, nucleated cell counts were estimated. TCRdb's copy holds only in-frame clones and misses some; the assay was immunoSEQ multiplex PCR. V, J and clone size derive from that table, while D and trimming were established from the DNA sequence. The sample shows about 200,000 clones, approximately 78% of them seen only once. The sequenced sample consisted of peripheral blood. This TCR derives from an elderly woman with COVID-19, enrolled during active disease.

The CDR3 coding sequence is TGTGCCAGCTCAGGTGCAGGACAAGCAAATTCACCCCTCCACTTT. Translated, it gives CASSGAGQANSPLHF. The rearrangement links TRBV18 to TRBJ1-6, with D maybe TRBD1 (5 bases). V lost 5 bases and J lost 7, with 15 bases in between. CDR3 length equals 15 residues. From germline, CDR1 is KGHSH and CDR2 LQKENI.